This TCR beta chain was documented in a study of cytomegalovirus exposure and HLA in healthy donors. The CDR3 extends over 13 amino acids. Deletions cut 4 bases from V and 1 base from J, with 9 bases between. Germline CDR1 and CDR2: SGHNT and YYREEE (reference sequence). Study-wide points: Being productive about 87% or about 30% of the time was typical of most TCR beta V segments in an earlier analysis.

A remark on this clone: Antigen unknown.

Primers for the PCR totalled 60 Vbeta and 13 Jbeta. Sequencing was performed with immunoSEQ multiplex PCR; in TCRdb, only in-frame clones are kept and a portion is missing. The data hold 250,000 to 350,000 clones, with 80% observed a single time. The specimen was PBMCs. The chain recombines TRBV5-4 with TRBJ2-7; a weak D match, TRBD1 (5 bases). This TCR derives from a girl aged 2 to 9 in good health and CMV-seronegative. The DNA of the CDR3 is TGTGCCAGCAGCGTAGACAGATCCTACGAGCAGTACTTC. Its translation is CASSVDRSYEQYF.